This T cell receptor beta chain was documented in a study of control samples from healthy donors and cancer patients. Germline V lookup: CDR1 SGHRS, CDR2 YFSETQ. This CDR3 has 15 residues. Trimming cost V 1 base and J 2 bases; bases outside gene matches: 3. Profiling relied on immunoSEQ multiplex PCR, and the TCRdb table lists in-frame clones only, not all of them. In the table there are some 120,000 clones, 80% to 90% of which are singletons. This clone was recorded only once. The rearrangement links TRBV5-1 to TRBJ2-3; 8 bases align to TRBD1. This clonotype originated in a woman between 50 and 59 years old with colorectal cancer. Sequencing used PBMCs. CDR3 coding DNA: TGCGCCAGCAGCTTGACAGGGGGGACCACAGATACGCAGTATTTT. As protein: CASSLTGGTTDTQYF. Variable domain in full (rest from reference TRBV5-1 and TRBJ2-3): KAGVTQTPRYLIKTRGQQVTLSCSPISGHRSVSWYQQTPGQGLQFLFEYFSETQRNKGNFPGRFSGRQFSNSRSEMNVSTLELGDSALYLCASSLTGGTTDTQYFGPGTRLTVL.